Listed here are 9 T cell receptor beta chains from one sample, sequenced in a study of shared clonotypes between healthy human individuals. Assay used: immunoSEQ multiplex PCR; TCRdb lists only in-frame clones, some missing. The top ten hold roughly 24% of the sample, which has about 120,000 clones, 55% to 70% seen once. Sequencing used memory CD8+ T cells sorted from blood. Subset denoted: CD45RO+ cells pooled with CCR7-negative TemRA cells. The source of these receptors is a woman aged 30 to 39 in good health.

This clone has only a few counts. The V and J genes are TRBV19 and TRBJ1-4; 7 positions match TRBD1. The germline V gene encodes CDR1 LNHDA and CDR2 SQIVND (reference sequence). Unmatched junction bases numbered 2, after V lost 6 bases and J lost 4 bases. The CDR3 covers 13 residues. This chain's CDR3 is CASRGTDNEKLFF. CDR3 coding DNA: TGTGCCAGTAGAGGGACAGATAATGAAAAACTGTTTTTT.

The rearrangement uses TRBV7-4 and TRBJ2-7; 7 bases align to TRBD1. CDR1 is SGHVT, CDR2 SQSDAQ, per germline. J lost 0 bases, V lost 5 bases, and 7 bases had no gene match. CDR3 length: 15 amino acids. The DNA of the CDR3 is TGTGCCAGCAGCCTTGGGACAGTCTCCTCCTACGAGCAGTACTTC. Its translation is CASSLGTVSSYEQYF.

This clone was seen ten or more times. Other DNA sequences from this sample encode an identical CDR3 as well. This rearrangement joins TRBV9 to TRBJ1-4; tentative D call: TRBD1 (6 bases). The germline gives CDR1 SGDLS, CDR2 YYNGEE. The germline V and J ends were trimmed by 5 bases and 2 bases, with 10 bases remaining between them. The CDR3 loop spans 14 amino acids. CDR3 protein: CASSLGGTNEKLFF. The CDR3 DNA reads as TGTGCCAGCAGTTTAGGGGGGACTAATGAAAAACTGTTTTTT.

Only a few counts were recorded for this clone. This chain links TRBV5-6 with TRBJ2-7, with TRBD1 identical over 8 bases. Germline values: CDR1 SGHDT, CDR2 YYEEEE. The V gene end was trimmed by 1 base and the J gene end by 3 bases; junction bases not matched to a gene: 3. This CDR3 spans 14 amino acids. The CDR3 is CASSLQQGVYEQYF. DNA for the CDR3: TGTGCCAGCAGCTTGCAACAGGGGGTCTACGAGCAGTACTTC.

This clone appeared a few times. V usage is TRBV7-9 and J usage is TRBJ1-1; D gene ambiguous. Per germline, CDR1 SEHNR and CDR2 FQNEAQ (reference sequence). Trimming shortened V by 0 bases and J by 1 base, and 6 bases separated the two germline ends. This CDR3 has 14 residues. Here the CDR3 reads CASSLAATNTEAFF. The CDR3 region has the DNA TGTGCCAGCAGCTTAGCGGCCACGAACACTGAAGCTTTCTTT.

CDR3 DNA: TGTGCCAGCCCTACTAGCAGGGTGGTGAATTCACCCCTCCACTTT. Translating it yields CASPTSRVVNSPLHF. The chain employs TRBV6-5 and TRBJ1-6; TRBD1 might be the D (5 bases). The CDR3 has 15 residues. Trimming removed 8 bases at V and 7 bases at J, with 18 bases between. Germline CDR1 and CDR2: MNHEY and SVGAGI.

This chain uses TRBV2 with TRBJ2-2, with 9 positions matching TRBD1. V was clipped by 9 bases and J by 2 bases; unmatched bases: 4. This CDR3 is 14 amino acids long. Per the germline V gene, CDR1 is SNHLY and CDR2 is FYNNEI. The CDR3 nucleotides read TGTGCCAGTAAACAGGGGGCAAACACCGGGGAGCTGTTTTTT. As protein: CASKQGANTGELFF.

This CDR3 is CASSHGGTNEKLFF. In nucleotides, the CDR3 is TGTGCCAGCAGCCATGGAGGAACGAATGAAAAACTGTTTTTT. The J gene is TRBJ1-4, the V gene TRBV9; no clear D. Between the trimmed V and J ends, which lost 4 bases and 5 bases, there was a span of 12 bases. This CDR3 is built from 14 residues. The germline gives CDR1 SGDLS, CDR2 YYNGEE.

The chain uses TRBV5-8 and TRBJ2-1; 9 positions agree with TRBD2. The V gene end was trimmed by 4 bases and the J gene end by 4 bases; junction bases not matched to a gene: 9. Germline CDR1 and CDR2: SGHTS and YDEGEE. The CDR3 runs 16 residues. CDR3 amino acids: CASSRGVAGVYNEQFF. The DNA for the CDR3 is TGTGCCAGCAGCCGCGGGGTAGCGGGAGTTTACAATGAGCAGTTCTTC.